Sequencing of this T cell receptor beta chain was carried out in a study of blood T cell repertoires in COVID-19. Per the study methods: Reference gene primer amplification yielded estimated nucleated cell counts. Profiled with immunoSEQ multiplex PCR; TCRdb holds only in-frame clones, not every one. V and J calls and clone size are copied from that table; D and trimming were computed from the DNA. The repertoire holds around 160,000 clones, with about four fifths as singletons. V lost 9 bases and J lost 6; bases outside the gene matches: 12. Germline V gene data show CDR1 as SGHNT and CDR2 as YYREEE (reference sequence). The CDR3 is made up of 14 amino acids.

The receptor comes from a human donor with acute or convalescent COVID-19. The donor label of this sample is uncertain. Sequencing was done on a sample of peripheral blood. The chain carries TRBV5-4 and TRBJ1-2; the match to TRBD1 covers 9 bases. This CDR3 is CAIRVRDREDGYTF. The CDR3 nucleotides are TGTGCCATCCGCGTCCGGGACAGGGAGGATGGCTACACCTTC. Drawing the rest from reference TRBV5-4 and TRBJ1-2, the complete variable domain is ETGVTQSPTHLIKTRGQQVTLRCSSQSGHNTVSWYQQALGQGPQFIFQYYREEENGRGNFPPRFSGLQFPNYSSELNVNALELDDSALYLCAIRVRDREDGYTFGSGTRLTVV.